This paragraph reports one T cell receptor (beta chain). A read error may produce the germline difference seen at one junction end. This CDR3 has 15 amino acids. Germline values: CDR1 ENHRY, CDR2 SYGVKD. Unique molecular identifiers were added to individual cDNA molecules. TCRdb reprocessed the 5' RACE reads with MiXCR, giving one entry per CDR3 protein. The table includes approximately 37,000 distinct CDR3 sequences, roughly 5% detected once. The source of the sample is a study of early T cells in non-severe SARS-CoV-2 infection. The clonotype comes from an adult who was a healthcare worker with PCR-confirmed SARS-CoV-2 infection or an uninfected control (not recorded which). Material: whole blood. This rearrangement joins TRBV10-3 to TRBJ1-4, with TRBD1 matching 10 bases. CDR3 coding DNA: TGTGCCATCAGCGAACCGGGACAGGGGAATGGAAAACTGTTTTTT. It specifies CAISEPGQGNGKLFF.